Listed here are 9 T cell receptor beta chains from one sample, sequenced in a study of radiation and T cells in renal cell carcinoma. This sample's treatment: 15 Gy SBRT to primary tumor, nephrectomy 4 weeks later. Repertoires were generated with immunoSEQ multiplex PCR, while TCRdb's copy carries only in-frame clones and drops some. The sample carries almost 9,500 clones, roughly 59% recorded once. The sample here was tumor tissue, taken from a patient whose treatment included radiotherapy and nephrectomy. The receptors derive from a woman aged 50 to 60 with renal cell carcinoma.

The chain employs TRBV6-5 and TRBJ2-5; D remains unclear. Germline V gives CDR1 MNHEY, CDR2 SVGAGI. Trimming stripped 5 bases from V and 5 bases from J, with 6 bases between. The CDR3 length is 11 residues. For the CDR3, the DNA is TGTGCCAGCAGTACTCACGAGACCCAGTACTTC. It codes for CASSTHETQYF.

In DNA, the CDR3 is TGTGCCAGCAGCTCATTGACAGACTACGAGCAGTACTTC. Translation: CASSSLTDYEQYF. The chain employs TRBV7-2 and TRBJ2-7; the D gene is possibly TRBD1 (5 bases). The CDR3 is 13 amino acids. Germline CDR1 is SGHTA and CDR2 is FQGNSA. Trimming took off 4 bases at V and 3 bases at J, with 10 bases between the two ends.

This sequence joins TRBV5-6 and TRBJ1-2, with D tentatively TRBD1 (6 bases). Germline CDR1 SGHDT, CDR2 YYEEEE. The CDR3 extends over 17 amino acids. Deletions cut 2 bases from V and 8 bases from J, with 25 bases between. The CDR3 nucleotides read TGTGCCAGCAGCTTTCAACAGGGTACATCCCCCTCTTGGGGCTACACCTTC. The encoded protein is CASSFQQGTSPSWGYTF.

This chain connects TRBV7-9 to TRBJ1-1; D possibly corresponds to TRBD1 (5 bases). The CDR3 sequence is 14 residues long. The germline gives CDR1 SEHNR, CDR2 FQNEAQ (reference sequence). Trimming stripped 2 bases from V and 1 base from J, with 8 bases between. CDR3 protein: CASSLKGRNTEAFF. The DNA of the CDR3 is TGTGCCAGCAGCTTAAAGGGGAGGAACACTGAAGCTTTCTTT.

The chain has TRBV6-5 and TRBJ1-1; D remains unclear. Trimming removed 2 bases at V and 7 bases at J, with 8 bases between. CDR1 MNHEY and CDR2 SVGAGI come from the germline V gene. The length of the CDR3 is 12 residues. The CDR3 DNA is TGTGCCAGCAGTTACGTTCCGGGTGAAGCTTTCTTT. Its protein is CASSYVPGEAFF.

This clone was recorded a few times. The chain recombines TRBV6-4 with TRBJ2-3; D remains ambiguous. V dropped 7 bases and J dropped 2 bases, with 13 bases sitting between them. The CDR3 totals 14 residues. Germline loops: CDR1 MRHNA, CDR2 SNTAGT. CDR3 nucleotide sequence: TGTGCCAGCAAATCGGACGCCTACACAGATACGCAGTATTTT. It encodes CASKSDAYTDTQYF.

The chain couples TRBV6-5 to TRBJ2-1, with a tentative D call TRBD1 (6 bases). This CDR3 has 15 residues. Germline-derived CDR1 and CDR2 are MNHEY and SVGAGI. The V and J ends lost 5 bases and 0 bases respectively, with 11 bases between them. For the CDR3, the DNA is TGTGCCAGCAGTAAGGGACAAAGCTCCTACAATGAGCAGTTCTTC. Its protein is CASSKGQSSYNEQFF.

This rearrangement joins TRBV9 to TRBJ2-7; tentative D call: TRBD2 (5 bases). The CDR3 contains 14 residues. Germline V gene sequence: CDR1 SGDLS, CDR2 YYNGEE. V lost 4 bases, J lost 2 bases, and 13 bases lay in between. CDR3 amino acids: CASSPLGLPYEQYF. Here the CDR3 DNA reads TGTGCCAGCAGCCCATTAGGACTTCCCTACGAGCAGTACTTC.

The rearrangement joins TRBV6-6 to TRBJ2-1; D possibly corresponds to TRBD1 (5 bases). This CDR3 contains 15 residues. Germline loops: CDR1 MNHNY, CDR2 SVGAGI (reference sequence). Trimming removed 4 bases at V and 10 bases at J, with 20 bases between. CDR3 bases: TGTGCCAGCAGTTTCCAGGGTGGTGGAATTGGGGAGCAGTTCTTC. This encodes CASSFQGGGIGEQFF.